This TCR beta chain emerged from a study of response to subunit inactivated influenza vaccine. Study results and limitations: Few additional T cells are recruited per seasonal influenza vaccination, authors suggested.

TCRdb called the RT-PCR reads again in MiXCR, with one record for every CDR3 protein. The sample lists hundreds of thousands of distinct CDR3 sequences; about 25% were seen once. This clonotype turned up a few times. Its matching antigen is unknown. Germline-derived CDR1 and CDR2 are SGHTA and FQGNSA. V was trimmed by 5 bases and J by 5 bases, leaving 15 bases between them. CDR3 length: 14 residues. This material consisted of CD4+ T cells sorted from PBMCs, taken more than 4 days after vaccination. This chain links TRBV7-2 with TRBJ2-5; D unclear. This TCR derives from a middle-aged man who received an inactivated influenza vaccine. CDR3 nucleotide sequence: TGTGCCAGCAGCCCCGCCCTGGTGAGCGAGACCCAGTACTTC. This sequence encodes CASSPALVSETQYF.